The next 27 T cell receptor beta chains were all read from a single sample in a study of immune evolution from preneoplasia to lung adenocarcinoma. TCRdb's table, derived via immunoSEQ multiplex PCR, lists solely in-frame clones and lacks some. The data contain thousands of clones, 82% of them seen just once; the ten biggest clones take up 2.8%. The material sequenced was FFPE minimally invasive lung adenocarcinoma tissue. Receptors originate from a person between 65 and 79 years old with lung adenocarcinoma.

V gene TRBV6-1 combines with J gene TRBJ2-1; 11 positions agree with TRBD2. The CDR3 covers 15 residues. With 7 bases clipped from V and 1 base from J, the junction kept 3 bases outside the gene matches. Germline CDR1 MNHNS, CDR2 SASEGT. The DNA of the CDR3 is TGTGCCAGCACTGTAGCGGGGGGGTCCTACAATGAGCAGTTCTTC. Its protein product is CASTVAGGSYNEQFF.

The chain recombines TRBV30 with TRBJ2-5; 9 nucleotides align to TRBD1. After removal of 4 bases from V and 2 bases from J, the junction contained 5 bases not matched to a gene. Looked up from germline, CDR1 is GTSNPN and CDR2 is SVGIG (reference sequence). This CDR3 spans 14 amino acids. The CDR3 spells CAWKGQGGQETQYF. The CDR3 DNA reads TGTGCCTGGAAGGGACAGGGTGGACAAGAGACCCAGTACTTC.

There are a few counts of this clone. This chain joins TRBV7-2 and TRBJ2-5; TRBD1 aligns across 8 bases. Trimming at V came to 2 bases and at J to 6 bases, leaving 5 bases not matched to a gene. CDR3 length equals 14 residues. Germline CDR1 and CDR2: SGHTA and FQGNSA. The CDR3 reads CASSLRQGRQTQYF. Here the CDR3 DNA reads TGTGCCAGCAGCTTACGACAGGGGAGGCAGACCCAGTACTTC. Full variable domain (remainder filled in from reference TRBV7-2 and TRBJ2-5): GAGVSQSPSNKVTEKGKDVELRCDPISGHTALYWYRQSLGQGLEFLIYFQGNSAPDKSGLPSDRFSAERTGGSVSTLTIQRTQQEDSAVYLCASSLRQGRQTQYFGPGTRLLVL.

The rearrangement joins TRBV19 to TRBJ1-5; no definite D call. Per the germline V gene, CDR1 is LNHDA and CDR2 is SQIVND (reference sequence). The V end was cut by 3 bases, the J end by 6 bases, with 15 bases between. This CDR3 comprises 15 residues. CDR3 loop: CASSISKGLGQPQHF. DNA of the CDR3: TGTGCCAGTAGTATCTCGAAGGGTTTAGGTCAGCCCCAGCATTTT.

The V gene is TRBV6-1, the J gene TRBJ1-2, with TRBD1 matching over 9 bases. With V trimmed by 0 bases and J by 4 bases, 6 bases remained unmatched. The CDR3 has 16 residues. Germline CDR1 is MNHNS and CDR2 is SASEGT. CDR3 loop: CASSEALGQGGYGYTF. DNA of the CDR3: TGTGCCAGCAGTGAAGCTCTGGGACAGGGAGGCTATGGCTACACCTTC.

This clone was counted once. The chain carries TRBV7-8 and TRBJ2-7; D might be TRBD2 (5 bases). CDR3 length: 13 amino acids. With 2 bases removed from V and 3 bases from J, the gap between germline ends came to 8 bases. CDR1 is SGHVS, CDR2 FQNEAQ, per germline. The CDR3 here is CASSLQRSYEQYF. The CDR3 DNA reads TGTGCCAGCAGCTTACAGCGGAGCTACGAGCAGTACTTC.

The CDR3 region is CTSSHLGGRGPSTDTQYF. CDR3 nucleotides: TGCACCAGCAGCCACCTTGGGGGCCGCGGGCCCAGCACAGATACGCAGTATTTT. V gene TRBV1 combines with J gene TRBJ2-3; TRBD1 was called by the table and not checked on the DNA. TRBV1 has pseudogene status. The CDR3 contains 18 residues.

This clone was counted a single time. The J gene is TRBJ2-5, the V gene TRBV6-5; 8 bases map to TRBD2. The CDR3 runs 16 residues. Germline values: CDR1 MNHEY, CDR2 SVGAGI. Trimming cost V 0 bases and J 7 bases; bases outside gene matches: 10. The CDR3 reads CASSYSTGGHSGTQYF. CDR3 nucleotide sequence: TGTGCCAGCAGTTACTCAACGGGAGGGCATTCTGGGACCCAGTACTTC.

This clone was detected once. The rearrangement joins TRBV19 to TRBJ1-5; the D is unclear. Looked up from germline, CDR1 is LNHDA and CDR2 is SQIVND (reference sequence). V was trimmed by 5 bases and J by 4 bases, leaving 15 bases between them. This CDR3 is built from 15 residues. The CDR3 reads CASSALPALNQPQHF. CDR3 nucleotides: TGTGCCAGTAGTGCCCTGCCCGCCCTAAATCAGCCCCAGCATTTT.

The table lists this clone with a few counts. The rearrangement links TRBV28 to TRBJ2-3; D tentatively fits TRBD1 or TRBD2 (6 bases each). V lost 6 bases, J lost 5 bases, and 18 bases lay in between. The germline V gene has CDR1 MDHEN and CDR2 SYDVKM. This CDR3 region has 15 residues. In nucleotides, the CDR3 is TGTGCCAGCAGAAGGGGGGATTTCGGTATAGATACGCAGTATTTT. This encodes CASRRGDFGIDTQYF.

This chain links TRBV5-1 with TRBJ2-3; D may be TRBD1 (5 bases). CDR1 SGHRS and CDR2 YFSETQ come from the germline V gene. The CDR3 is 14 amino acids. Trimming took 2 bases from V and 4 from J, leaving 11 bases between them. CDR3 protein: CASSFSPTADTQYF. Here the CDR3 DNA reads TGCGCCAGCAGCTTCAGCCCGACAGCAGATACGCAGTATTTT.

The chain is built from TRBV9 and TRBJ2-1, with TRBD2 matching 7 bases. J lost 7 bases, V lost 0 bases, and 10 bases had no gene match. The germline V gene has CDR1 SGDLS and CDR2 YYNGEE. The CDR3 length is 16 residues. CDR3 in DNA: TGTGCCAGCAGCGTAGAAGAGGGAGGGCCTTGGAATGAGCAGTTCTTC. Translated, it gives CASSVEEGGPWNEQFF.

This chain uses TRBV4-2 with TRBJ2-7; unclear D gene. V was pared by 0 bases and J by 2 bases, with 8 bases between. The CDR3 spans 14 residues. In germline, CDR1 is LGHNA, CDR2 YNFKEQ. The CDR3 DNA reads TGTGCCAGCAGCCAAGAGGCAGGACCCTACGAGCAGTACTTC. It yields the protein CASSQEAGPYEQYF.

The CDR3 coding sequence is TGCGCCAGCAGCCAAGATCCCGGCTCCTACAATGAGCAGTTCTTC. Its protein product is CASSQDPGSYNEQFF. This sequence joins TRBV4-1 and TRBJ2-1; D ambiguous. The CDR3 has 15 residues. Germline assignment: CDR1 MGHRA and CDR2 YSYEKL. V was shortened by 0 bases and J by 0 bases, with 6 bases between the two germline ends.

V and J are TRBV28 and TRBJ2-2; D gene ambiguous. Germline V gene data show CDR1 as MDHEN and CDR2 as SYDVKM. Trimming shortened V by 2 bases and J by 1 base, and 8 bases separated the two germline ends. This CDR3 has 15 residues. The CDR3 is CASSLGHLNTGELFF. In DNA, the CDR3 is TGTGCCAGCAGTTTAGGGCATCTGAACACCGGGGAGCTGTTTTTT.

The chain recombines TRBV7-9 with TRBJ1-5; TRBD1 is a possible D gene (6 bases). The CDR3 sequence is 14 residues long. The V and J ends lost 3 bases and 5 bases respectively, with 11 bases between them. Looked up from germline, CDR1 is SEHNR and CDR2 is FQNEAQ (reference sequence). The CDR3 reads CASSLSTGYQPQHF. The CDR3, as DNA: TGTGCCAGCAGCTTGTCCACAGGGTATCAGCCCCAGCATTTT.

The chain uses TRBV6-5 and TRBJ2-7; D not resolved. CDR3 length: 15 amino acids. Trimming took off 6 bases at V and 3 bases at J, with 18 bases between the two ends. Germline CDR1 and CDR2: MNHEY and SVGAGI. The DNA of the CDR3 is TGTGCCAGCAGCCAAAGGGCCAGAGGTGGCTACGAGCAGTACTTC. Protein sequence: CASSQRARGGYEQYF.

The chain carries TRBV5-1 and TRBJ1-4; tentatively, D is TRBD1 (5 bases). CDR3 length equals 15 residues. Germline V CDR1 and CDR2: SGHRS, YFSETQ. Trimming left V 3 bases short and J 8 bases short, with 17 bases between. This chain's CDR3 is CASSWNGHPGEKLFF. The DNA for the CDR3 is TGCGCCAGCAGCTGGAATGGACATCCGGGGGAAAAACTGTTTTTT. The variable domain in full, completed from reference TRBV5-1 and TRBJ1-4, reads KAGVTQTPRYLIKTRGQQVTLSCSPISGHRSVSWYQQTPGQGLQFLFEYFSETQRNKGNFPGRFSGRQFSNSRSEMNVSTLELGDSALYLCASSWNGHPGEKLFFGSGTQLSVL.

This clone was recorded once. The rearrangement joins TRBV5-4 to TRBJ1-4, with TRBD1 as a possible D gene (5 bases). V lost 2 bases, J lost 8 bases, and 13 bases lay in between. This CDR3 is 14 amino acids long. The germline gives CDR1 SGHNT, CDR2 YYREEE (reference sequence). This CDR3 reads CASSFRGAGEKLFF. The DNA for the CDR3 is TGTGCCAGCAGCTTTCGTGGGGCGGGAGAAAAACTGTTTTTT.

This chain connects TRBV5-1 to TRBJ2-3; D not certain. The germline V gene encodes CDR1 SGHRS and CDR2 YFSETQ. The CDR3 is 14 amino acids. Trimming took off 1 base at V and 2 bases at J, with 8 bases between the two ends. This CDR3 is CASSLSSPTDTQYF. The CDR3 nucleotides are TGCGCCAGCAGCTTGTCCAGCCCCACAGATACGCAGTATTTT.

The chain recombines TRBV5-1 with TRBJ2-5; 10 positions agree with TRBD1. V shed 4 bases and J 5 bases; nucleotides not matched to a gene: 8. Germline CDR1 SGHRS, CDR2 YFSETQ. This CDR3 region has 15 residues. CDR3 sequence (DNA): TGCGCCAGCAGCATCTCGGGACAGGGGCTGGAGACCCAGTACTTC. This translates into CASSISGQGLETQYF. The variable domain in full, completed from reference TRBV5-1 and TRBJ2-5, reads KAGVTQTPRYLIKTRGQQVTLSCSPISGHRSVSWYQQTPGQGLQFLFEYFSETQRNKGNFPGRFSGRQFSNSRSEMNVSTLELGDSALYLCASSISGQGLETQYFGPGTRLLVL.

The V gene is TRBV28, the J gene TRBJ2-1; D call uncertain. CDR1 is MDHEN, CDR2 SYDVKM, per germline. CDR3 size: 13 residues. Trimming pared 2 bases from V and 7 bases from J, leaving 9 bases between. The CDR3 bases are TGTGCCAGCAGTTTAGCAGCGTTAAATGAGCAGTTCTTC. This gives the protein CASSLAALNEQFF.

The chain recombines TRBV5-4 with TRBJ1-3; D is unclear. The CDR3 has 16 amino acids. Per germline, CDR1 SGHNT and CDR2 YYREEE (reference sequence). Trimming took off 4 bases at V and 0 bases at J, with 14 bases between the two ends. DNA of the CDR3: TGTGCCAGCAGCGGCAACCGGGCCTCCTCTGGAAACACCATATATTTT. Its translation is CASSGNRASSGNTIYF.

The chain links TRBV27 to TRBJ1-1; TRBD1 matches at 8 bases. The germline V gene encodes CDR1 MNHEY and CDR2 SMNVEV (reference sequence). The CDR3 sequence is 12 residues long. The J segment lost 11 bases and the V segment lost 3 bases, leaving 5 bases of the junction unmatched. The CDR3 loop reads CASSFPQGEAFF. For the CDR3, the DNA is TGTGCCAGCAGTTTCCCACAGGGGGAGGCTTTCTTT.

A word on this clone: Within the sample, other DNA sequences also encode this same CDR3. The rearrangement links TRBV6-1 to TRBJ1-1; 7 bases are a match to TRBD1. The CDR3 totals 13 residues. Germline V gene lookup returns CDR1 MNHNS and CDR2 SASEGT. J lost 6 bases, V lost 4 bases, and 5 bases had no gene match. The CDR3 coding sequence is TGTGCCAGCAGTGCCTCAGGGGGTGCTGAAGCTTTCTTT. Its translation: CASSASGGAEAFF.

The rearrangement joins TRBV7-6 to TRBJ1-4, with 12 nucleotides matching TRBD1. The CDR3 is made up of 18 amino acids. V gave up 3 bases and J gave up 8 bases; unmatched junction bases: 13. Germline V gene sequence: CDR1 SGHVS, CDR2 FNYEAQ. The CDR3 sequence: CASSFSPGQGAREEKLFF. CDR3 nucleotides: TGTGCCAGCAGCTTCTCTCCGGGACAGGGGGCGAGAGAGGAAAAACTGTTTTTT.

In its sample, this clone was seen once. CDR3: CASSLQGPGYTF. Written as DNA, the CDR3 is TGTGCCAGCAGTTTGCAGGGTCCCGGCTACACCTTC. This rearrangement joins TRBV28 to TRBJ1-2, with D tentatively TRBD1 (5 bases). CDR3 length: 12 amino acids. From germline, CDR1 is MDHEN and CDR2 SYDVKM. V lost 3 bases and J 8 bases, leaving 10 bases between the germline ends.